This T cell receptor (beta chain) derives from a study of a mutant IDH1 vaccine in newly diagnosed glioma. The overall study: Averaging approximately 42 years of age, treated patients were roughly 60% male and approximately 40% female.

Profiling relied on immunoSEQ multiplex PCR, and the TCRdb table lists in-frame clones only, not all of them. The repertoire holds about 51,000 clones, roughly 80% seen once, with 1.8% in the top ten. Time point meaning: baseline, week 1 (first vaccination visit). As for treatment: pre-vaccination baseline after standard-of-care therapy. Tumors from donors were new WHO grade 3 or 4 IDH1-mutant astrocytomas with ATRX loss. V dropped 3 bases and J dropped 6; count of bases not matched to a gene: 8. The CDR3 is 15 amino acids. Germline assignment: CDR1 LNHDA and CDR2 SQIVND (reference sequence). V is TRBV19 and J is TRBJ1-5; 7 bases line up with TRBD1. The sequence came from a woman in her thirties or forties with glioma. This sample comprised PBMCs, obtained from a glioma patient treated with radiotherapy, temozolomide or both. CDR3 nucleotide sequence: TGTGCCAGTAGTATCAGTGGACAGGACGTTCAGCCCCAGCATTTT. Translating it yields CASSISGQDVQPQHF.